Listed here are 15 T cell receptor beta chains from one sample, sequenced in a study of blood T cell repertoires in COVID-19. Sequenced by immunoSEQ multiplex PCR; TCRdb stores in-frame clones only, minus some. The sample records around 140,000 clones, 80% to 90% being singletons. Material: PBMCs or T cells enriched from blood (not recorded which). These receptors were collected from a man over 45 who had recovered from COVID-19.

V and J are TRBV12-3 or TRBV12-4 and TRBJ1-2; 7 nucleotides agree with TRBD1. This CDR3 is built from 12 residues. Unmatched junction bases numbered 5, after V lost 3 bases and J lost 10 bases. The CDR3 nucleotides read TGTGCCAGCAGTTTGGGGACAGCTTCCTACACCTTC. Translating it yields CASSLGTASYTF.

This chain connects TRBV6-5 to TRBJ2-5; 7 bases fit TRBD2. The CDR3 is 15 amino acids. Germline-derived CDR1 and CDR2 are MNHEY and SVGAGI. Losses at the gene ends were 7 bases for V and 8 bases for J; bases not matched to a gene: 16. In nucleotides, the CDR3 is TGTGCCAGCAATTCCTTGGGGGGGGTATCCCCCACCCAGTACTTC. Translation gives CASNSLGGVSPTQYF.

V is TRBV7-2 and J is TRBJ1-6; tentatively, D is TRBD1 (5 bases). CDR3 length equals 16 residues. CDR1 and CDR2 (germline): SGHTA, FQGNSA. Between the trimmed V and J ends, which lost 1 base and 8 bases, there was a span of 15 bases. The CDR3, as DNA: TGTGCCAGCAGCTTAGGCCAGGGATGGGCCGATTCACCCCTCCACTTT. Translation: CASSLGQGWADSPLHF.

Regarding this clone: An end of the junction differs from the germline gene, which may be a read error. J is TRBJ1-2 and V is TRBV12-3 or TRBV12-4; weak D call: TRBD1 (6 bases). CDR3 length: 11 residues. CDR3: CASSPGVATSF. The CDR3 DNA reads TGTGCCAGCAGTCCAGGGGTGGCGACCTCCTTC.

The chain couples TRBV9 to TRBJ2-5; 7 bases match TRBD2. Germline V gene lookup returns CDR1 SGDLS and CDR2 YYNGEE. Trimming at V came to 4 bases and at J to 4 bases, leaving 7 bases not matched to a gene. The CDR3 length is 14 residues. CDR3 DNA sequence: TGTGCCAGCAGCCCGGCCGGGACTACAGAGACCCAGTACTTC. Translation: CASSPAGTTETQYF.

Worth noting for this clone: Distinct nucleotide sequences in the sample also encode this CDR3. The chain has TRBV28 and TRBJ1-3, with D tentatively TRBD1 (6 bases). With 9 bases removed from V and 0 bases from J, the gap between germline ends came to 12 bases. The CDR3 sequence is 14 residues long. From germline, CDR1 is MDHEN and CDR2 SYDVKM. The CDR3 DNA follows: TGTGCCAGTAAGACGACAGGCTCTGGAAACACCATATATTTT. Translated, it gives CASKTTGSGNTIYF. The full variable domain, in which reference TRBV28 and TRBJ1-3 provide the parts outside the CDR3, is DVKVTQSSRYLVKRTGEKVFLECVQDMDHENMFWYRQDPGLGLRLIYFSYDVKMKEKGDIPEGYSVSREKKERFSLILESASTNQTSMYLCASKTTGSGNTIYFGEGSWLTVV.

The V and J genes are TRBV29-1 and TRBJ2-1; D might be TRBD2 (5 bases). With 0 bases removed from V and 5 bases from J, the gap between germline ends came to 14 bases. CDR3 size: 15 residues. CDR1 and CDR2 from the germline V gene are SQVTM and ANQGSEA. The CDR3 protein is CSVEDPGVGDNEQFF. CDR3 DNA: TGCAGCGTTGAAGACCCCGGGGTAGGAGACAATGAGCAGTTCTTC.

CDR3 in amino acids: CASSSTKLGASTDTQYF. The DNA of the CDR3 is TGTGCCAGCAGTTCCACAAAACTGGGCGCCAGCACAGATACGCAGTATTTT. V and J are TRBV27 and TRBJ2-3; D unclear. The V gene lost 4 bases and the J gene lost 0 bases, with 17 bases spanning the gap. This CDR3 is built from 17 residues. Per germline, CDR1 MNHEY and CDR2 SMNVEV (reference sequence).

The genes are TRBV6-5 and TRBJ1-1; 7 nucleotides match TRBD1. V gave up 6 bases and J gave up 5 bases; unmatched junction bases: 3. In germline, CDR1 is MNHEY, CDR2 SVGAGI. The CDR3 spans 12 residues. CDR3 in DNA: TGTGCCAGCAGCACAGGGGAAACTGAAGCTTTCTTT. Protein product: CASSTGETEAFF.

The rearrangement uses TRBV5-1 and TRBJ1-2, with 12 bases fitting TRBD1. J was trimmed by 8 bases and V by 3 bases; bases with no gene match: 2. CDR3 length: 13 residues. Germline CDR1 and CDR2: SGHRS and YFSETQ. The CDR3 DNA sequence: TGCGCCAGCAGCTGGGACAGGGGGCAAGGCTACACCTTC. It is translated as CASSWDRGQGYTF.

V usage is TRBV7-8 and J usage is TRBJ2-5; no reliable D call. V gave up 5 bases and J gave up 5 bases, with 9 bases separating them. Germline V gene lookup returns CDR1 SGHVS and CDR2 FQNEAQ. CDR3 length: 12 residues. Here the CDR3 reads CASSRVRETQYF. The CDR3 DNA reads TGTGCCAGCAGCCGAGTTCGGGAGACCCAGTACTTC.

The chain links TRBV5-1 to TRBJ2-5; weak D call: TRBD1 (6 bases). Between the trimmed V and J ends, which lost 2 bases and 5 bases, there was a span of 19 bases. The germline gives CDR1 SGHRS, CDR2 YFSETQ. The length of the CDR3 is 16 residues. The CDR3 coding sequence is TGCGCCAGCAGCTTAGGGACACAGGGTGCGTGGGAGACCCAGTACTTC. It yields the protein CASSLGTQGAWETQYF.

The V and J genes are TRBV5-1 and TRBJ2-5; perhaps TRBD1 as D (5 bases). The V end was cut by 4 bases, the J end by 4 bases, with 20 bases between. The CDR3 sequence is 16 residues long. Per the germline V gene, CDR1 is SGHRS and CDR2 is YFSETQ. CDR3 DNA: TGCGCCAGCAGCCGTTTGTCTACAGGCGTGGGAGAGACCCAGTACTTC. Its protein is CASSRLSTGVGETQYF.

As regards this clone: This sample also contains other DNA sequences that code for the same CDR3. The chain has TRBV6-5 and TRBJ1-2; 7 bases are a match to TRBD1. Germline-derived CDR1 and CDR2 are MNHEY and SVGAGI. J gave up 0 bases and V 3 bases, and 1 base lay outside the gene matches. This CDR3 is built from 14 residues. This CDR3 is CASSYGTANYGYTF. The CDR3 DNA is TGTGCCAGCAGTTATGGGACAGCTAACTATGGCTACACCTTC.

The rearrangement uses TRBV30 and TRBJ1-3; 8 bases map to TRBD1. CDR1 GTSNPN and CDR2 SVGIG come from the germline V gene (reference sequence). The CDR3 covers 15 residues. With V trimmed by 3 bases and J by 2 bases, 6 bases remained unmatched. CDR3 in DNA: TGTGCCTGGAGATTACAGGGGGGTACTGGAAACACCATATATTTT. Amino acid sequence: CAWRLQGGTGNTIYF. Filled out from reference TRBV30 and TRBJ1-3, the complete variable domain reads SQTIHQWPATLVQPVGSPLSLECTVEGTSNPNLYWYRQAAGRGLQLLFYSVGIGQISSEVPQNLSASRPQDRQFILSSKKLLLSDSGFYLCAWRLQGGTGNTIYFGEGSWLTVV.